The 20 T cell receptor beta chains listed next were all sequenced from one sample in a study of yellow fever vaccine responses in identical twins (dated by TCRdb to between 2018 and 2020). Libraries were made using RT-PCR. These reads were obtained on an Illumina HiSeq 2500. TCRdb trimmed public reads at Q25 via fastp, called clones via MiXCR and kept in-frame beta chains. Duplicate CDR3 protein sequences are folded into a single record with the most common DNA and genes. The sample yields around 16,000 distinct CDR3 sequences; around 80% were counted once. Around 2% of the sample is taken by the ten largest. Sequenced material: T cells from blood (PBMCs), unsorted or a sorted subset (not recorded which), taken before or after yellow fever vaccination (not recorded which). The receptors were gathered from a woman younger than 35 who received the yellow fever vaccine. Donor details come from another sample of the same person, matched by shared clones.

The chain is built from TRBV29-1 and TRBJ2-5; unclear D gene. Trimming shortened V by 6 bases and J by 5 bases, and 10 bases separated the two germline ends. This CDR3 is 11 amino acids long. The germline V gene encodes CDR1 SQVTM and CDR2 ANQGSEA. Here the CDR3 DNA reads TGCAGCGTCACGGTACCGGAGACCCAGTACTTC. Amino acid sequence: CSVTVPETQYF.

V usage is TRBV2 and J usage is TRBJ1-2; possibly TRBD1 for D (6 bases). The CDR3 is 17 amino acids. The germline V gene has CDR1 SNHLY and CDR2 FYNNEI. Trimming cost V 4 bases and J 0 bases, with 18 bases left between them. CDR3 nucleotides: TGTGCCAGCAGTGGAAACCTCCTGACAGGCCCTAACTATGGCTACACCTTC. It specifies CASSGNLLTGPNYGYTF. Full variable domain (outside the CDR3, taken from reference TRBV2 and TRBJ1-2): EPEVTQTPSHQVTQMGQEVILRCVPISNHLYFYWYRQILGQKVEFLVSFYNNEISEKSEIFDDQFSVERPDGSNFTLKIRSTKLEDSAMYFCASSGNLLTGPNYGYTFGSGTRLTVV.

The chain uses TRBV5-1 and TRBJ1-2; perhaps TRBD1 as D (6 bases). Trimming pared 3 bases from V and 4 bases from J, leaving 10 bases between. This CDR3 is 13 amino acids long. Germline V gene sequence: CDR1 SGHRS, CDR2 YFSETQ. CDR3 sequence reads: CASSWDKSYGYTF. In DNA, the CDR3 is TGCGCCAGCAGCTGGGACAAATCCTATGGCTACACCTTC.

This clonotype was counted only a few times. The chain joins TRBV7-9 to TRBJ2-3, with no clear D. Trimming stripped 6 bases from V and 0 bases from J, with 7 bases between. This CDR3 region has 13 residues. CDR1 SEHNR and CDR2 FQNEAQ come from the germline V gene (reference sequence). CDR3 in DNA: TGTGCCAGCAGATTGCCAAGCACAGATACGCAGTATTTT. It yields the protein CASRLPSTDTQYF.

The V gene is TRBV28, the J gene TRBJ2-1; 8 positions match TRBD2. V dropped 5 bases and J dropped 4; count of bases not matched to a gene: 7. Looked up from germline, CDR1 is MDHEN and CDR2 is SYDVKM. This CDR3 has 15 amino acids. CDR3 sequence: CASSLRGLAYNEQFF. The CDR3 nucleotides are TGTGCCAGCAGTCTCCGAGGACTAGCTTACAATGAGCAGTTCTTC.

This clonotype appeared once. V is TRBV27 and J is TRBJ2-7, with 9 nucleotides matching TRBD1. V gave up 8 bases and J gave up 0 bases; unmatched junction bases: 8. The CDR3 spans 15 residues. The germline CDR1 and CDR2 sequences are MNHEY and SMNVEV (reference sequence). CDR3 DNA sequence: TGTGCCAGCCGGACGAGACAGGGGGTCTCCTACGAGCAGTACTTC. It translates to CASRTRQGVSYEQYF.

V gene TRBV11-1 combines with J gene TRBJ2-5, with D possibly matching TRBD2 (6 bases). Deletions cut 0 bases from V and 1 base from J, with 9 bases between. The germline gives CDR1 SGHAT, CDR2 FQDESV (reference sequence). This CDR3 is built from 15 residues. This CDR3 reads CASSLARGIQETQYF. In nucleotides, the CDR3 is TGTGCCAGCAGCTTAGCGCGCGGGATCCAAGAGACCCAGTACTTC.

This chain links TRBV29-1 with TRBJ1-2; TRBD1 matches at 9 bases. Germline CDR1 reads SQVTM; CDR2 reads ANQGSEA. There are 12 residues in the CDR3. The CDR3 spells CRNRGTGYGYTF. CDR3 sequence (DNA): TGCAGGAATAGGGGGACAGGGTATGGCTACACCTTC.

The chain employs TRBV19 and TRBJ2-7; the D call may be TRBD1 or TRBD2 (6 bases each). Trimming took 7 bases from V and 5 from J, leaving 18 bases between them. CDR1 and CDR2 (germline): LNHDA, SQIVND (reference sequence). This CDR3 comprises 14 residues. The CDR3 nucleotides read TGTGCCAGTAATAAGGGGGGTTTGGTCGACGAGCAGTACTTC. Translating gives CASNKGGLVDEQYF.

The chain's CDR3 is CAWSPSGSNEQFF. Here the CDR3 DNA reads TGTGCCTGGAGCCCTAGCGGGAGCAATGAGCAGTTCTTC. V gene TRBV30 combines with J gene TRBJ2-1, with TRBD2 matching 10 bases. This CDR3 region has 13 residues. The V gene end was trimmed by 3 bases and the J gene end by 6 bases; junction bases not matched to a gene: 2. The germline V gene has CDR1 GTSNPN and CDR2 SVGIG (reference sequence).

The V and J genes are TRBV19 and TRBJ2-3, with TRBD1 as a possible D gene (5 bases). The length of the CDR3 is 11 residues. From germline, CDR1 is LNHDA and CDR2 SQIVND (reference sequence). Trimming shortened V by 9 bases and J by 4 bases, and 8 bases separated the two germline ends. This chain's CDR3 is CASRVSDTQYF. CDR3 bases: TGTGCCAGCAGGGTCTCAGATACGCAGTATTTT.

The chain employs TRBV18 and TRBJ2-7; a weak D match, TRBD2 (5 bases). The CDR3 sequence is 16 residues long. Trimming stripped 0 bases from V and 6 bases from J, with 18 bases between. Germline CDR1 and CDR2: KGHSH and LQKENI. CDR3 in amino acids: CASSPPSGSSRSEQYF. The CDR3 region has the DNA TGTGCCAGCTCACCACCAAGCGGCTCTTCGAGGTCCGAGCAGTACTTC.

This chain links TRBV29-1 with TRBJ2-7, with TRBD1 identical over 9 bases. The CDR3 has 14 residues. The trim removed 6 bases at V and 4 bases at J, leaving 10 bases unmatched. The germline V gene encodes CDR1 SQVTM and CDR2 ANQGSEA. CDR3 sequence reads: CSVGEGQGNYEQYF. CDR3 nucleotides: TGCAGCGTAGGCGAAGGACAGGGGAATTACGAGCAGTACTTC.

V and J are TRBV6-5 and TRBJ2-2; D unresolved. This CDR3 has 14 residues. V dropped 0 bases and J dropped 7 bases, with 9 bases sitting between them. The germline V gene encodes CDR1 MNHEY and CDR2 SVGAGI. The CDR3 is CASSYSRVNGELFF. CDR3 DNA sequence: TGTGCCAGCAGTTACTCCCGGGTGAACGGGGAGCTGTTTTTT.

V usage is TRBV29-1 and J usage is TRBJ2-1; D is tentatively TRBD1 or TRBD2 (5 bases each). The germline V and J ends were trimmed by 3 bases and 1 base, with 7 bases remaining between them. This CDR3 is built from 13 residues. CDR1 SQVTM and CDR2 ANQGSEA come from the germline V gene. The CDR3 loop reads CSVEGESYNEQFF. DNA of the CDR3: TGCAGCGTTGAGGGGGAATCCTACAATGAGCAGTTCTTC.

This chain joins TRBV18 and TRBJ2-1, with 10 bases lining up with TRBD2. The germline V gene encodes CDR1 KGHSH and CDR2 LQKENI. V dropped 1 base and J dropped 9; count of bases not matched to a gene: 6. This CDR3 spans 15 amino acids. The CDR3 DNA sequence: TGTGCCAGCTCACCACAAACTAGCGGGATTCTTGAGCAGTTCTTC. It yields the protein CASSPQTSGILEQFF.

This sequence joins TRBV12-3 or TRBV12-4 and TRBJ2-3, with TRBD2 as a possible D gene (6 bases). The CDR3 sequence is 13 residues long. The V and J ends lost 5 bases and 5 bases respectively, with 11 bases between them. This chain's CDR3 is CASSRENEDTQYF. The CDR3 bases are TGTGCCAGCAGTCGGGAGAATGAAGATACGCAGTATTTT.

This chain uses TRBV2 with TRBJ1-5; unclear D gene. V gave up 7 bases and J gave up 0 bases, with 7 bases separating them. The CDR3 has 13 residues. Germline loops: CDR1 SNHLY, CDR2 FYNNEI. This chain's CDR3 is CASTQYSNQPQHF. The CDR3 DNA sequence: TGTGCCAGCACTCAATATAGCAATCAGCCCCAGCATTTT. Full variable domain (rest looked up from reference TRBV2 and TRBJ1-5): EPEVTQTPSHQVTQMGQEVILRCVPISNHLYFYWYRQILGQKVEFLVSFYNNEISEKSEIFDDQFSVERPDGSNFTLKIRSTKLEDSAMYFCASTQYSNQPQHFGDGTRLSIL.

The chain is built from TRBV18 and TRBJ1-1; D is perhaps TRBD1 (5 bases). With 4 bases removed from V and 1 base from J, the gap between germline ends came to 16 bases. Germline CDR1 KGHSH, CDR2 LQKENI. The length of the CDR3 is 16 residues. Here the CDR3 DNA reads TGTGCCAGCTCACGAGAGGAGGGGCAGGAGAACACTGAAGCTTTCTTT. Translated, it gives CASSREEGQENTEAFF.

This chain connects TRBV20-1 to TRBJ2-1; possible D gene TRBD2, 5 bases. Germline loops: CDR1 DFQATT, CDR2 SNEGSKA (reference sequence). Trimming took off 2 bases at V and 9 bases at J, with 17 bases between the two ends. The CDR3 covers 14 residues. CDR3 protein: CSARRSGPGREQFF. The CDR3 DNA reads TGCAGTGCTAGACGCAGCGGCCCAGGTCGTGAGCAGTTCTTC.